A single sample gave rise to the 10 T cell receptor beta chains below, sequenced in a study of cytomegalovirus exposure and HLA in healthy donors. The PCR had 60 Vbeta and 13 Jbeta primers. The table came from immunoSEQ multiplex PCR; TCRdb's copy has only in-frame clones and leaves some out. The sample holds about 72,000 clones. The material sequenced was PBMCs. The receptors were sampled from a woman aged 40 to 50 in good health and CMV-seropositive.

The chain uses TRBV28 and TRBJ1-5; perhaps TRBD1 as D (6 bases). Germline-derived CDR1 and CDR2 are MDHEN and SYDVKM. CDR3 size: 13 residues. Between the trimmed V and J ends, which lost 8 bases and 5 bases, there was a span of 13 bases. This CDR3 is CASRTAGHQPQHF. CDR3 in DNA: TGTGCCAGCCGGACAGCGGGACATCAGCCCCAGCATTTT.

CDR3: CATKAAQQDTQYF. Here the CDR3 DNA reads TGTGCCACCAAAGCGGCTCAGCAGGATACGCAGTATTTT. The rearrangement links TRBV10-3 to TRBJ2-3, with D tentatively TRBD2 (5 bases). From germline, CDR1 is ENHRY and CDR2 SYGVKD. The CDR3 spans 13 residues. The ends were cut back, 10 bases at V and 6 bases at J, with 17 bases in the middle.

The chain is built from TRBV7-3 and TRBJ2-1; 11 positions match TRBD2. V gave up 6 bases and J gave up 7 bases; unmatched junction bases: 2. This CDR3 region has 13 residues. From germline, CDR1 is SGHTA and CDR2 FQGTGA. The CDR3 is CASSSGRANEQFF. As DNA, the CDR3 is TGTGCCAGCAGTAGCGGGAGGGCGAATGAGCAGTTCTTC. Full variable domain (missing parts from reference TRBV7-3 and TRBJ2-1): GAGVSQTPSNKVTEKGKYVELRCDPISGHTALYWYRQSLGQGPEFLIYFQGTGAADDSGLPNDRFFAVRPEGSVSTLKIQRTERGDSAVYLCASSSGRANEQFFGPGTRLTVL.

The chain has TRBV4-1 and TRBJ2-5, with D possibly matching TRBD2 (5 bases). The CDR3 sequence is 17 residues long. V was trimmed by 2 bases and J by 1 base, leaving 17 bases between them. Germline CDR1 and CDR2: MGHRA and YSYEKL. Here the CDR3 DNA reads TGCGCCAGCAGCCAACCCTCCCCCCGGACTTTCCAAGAGACCCAGTACTTC. This translates into CASSQPSPRTFQETQYF.

The chain links TRBV2 to TRBJ2-7, with TRBD1 matching over 9 bases. This CDR3 has 17 amino acids. The trim removed 2 bases at V and 5 bases at J, leaving 13 bases unmatched. The germline gives CDR1 SNHLY, CDR2 FYNNEI. The chain's CDR3 is CASSEFTTGTGRDEQYF. The DNA of the CDR3 is TGTGCCAGCAGTGAATTCACCACCGGGACAGGGAGAGACGAGCAGTACTTC.

This sequence joins TRBV7-3 and TRBJ1-5; D is undetermined. Germline loops: CDR1 SGHTA, CDR2 FQGTGA. This CDR3 region has 13 residues. V shed 3 bases and J shed 5 bases, with 8 bases lying between them. The CDR3 nucleotides read TGTGCCAGCAGCTTGGGAGCCGATCAGCCCCAGCATTTT. Translation: CASSLGADQPQHF. Looking up the rest from reference TRBV7-3 and TRBJ1-5 gives the full variable domain: GAGVSQTPSNKVTEKGKYVELRCDPISGHTALYWYRQSLGQGPEFLIYFQGTGAADDSGLPNDRFFAVRPEGSVSTLKIQRTERGDSAVYLCASSLGADQPQHFGDGTRLSIL.

This chain joins TRBV6-4 and TRBJ1-4; D unclear. The CDR3 has 14 residues. Germline V gene lookup returns CDR1 MRHNA and CDR2 SNTAGT. Trimming removed 6 bases from V and 8 bases from J, with 16 bases in between. In DNA, the CDR3 is TGTGCCAGCAGCCCCGGACCTGAGGGCGAAAAACTGTTTTTT. Translating it yields CASSPGPEGEKLFF.

V usage is TRBV7-2 and J usage is TRBJ2-7, with TRBD1 as a possible D gene (5 bases). Trimming left V 6 bases short and J 2 bases short, with 11 bases between. The CDR3 loop spans 13 amino acids. Germline V lookup: CDR1 SGHTA, CDR2 FQGNSA. Here the CDR3 reads CASSVGAAYEQYF. CDR3 DNA: TGTGCCAGCAGTGTTGGGGCTGCCTACGAGCAGTACTTC.

This chain links TRBV2 with TRBJ2-3; 7 bases fit TRBD1. The CDR3 spans 17 residues. CDR1 SNHLY and CDR2 FYNNEI come from the germline V gene. The junction had 16 bases not matched to a gene; V was cut back by 4 bases and J by 6 bases. CDR3: CASSGPRAGGPSDTQYF. For the CDR3, the DNA is TGTGCCAGCAGTGGTCCGAGGGCAGGGGGTCCGAGTGATACGCAGTATTTT.

This chain joins TRBV29-1 and TRBJ1-2; D gene unclear. Per germline, CDR1 SQVTM and CDR2 ANQGSEA. V shed 5 bases and J shed 4 bases, with 17 bases lying between them. CDR3 length: 14 amino acids. CDR3 in amino acids: CSVSSGSSVYGYTF. The CDR3 nucleotides read TGCAGCGTTTCATCTGGGTCTAGCGTCTATGGCTACACCTTC.